These T cell receptor beta chains were read from a single sample in a study of naive CD8 T cells in extremely preterm neonates. Repertoires were generated with immunoSEQ multiplex PCR, while TCRdb's copy carries only in-frame clones and drops some. The sample yields about 5,900 clones, about 98% seen once. Sequences were obtained from naive CD8+ T cells from blood. These receptors were taken from a human donor in good health. The conserved cysteine and the conserved F or W are not part of the CDR3 here. Some rows mark clone size as missing; the rest say once, few, many or name a class of expanded clone.

v_call	j_call	cdr3_length	clone_size	cdr3_aa
TRBV6-5	TRBJ2-7	13	NA	ASSYGLAGEDEQY
TRBV6-5	TRBJ1-2	13	few	ASSSAGGAMDGYT
TRBV5-1	TRBJ1-1	13	NA	ASSLGGGSYTEAF
TRBV28	TRBJ2-3	17	NA	ASKTKGTSGNGATDTQY
TRBV5-4	TRBJ2-1	14	NA	ASSLGLAGPMNEQF
TRBV4-1	TRBJ1-1	15	NA	ASSPSIKLGGGTEAF
TRBV7-2	TRBJ2-6	13	NA	ARPGGFSGANVLT
TRBV2	TRBJ1-2	12	NA	ATTLQGLNYGYT
TRBV14	TRBJ1-2	11	once	ASSPGTAYGYT
TRBV28	TRBJ2-1	13	NA	ASSLLQGAYNEQF
TRBV7-9	TRBJ2-1	12	NA	ASSLNGVGNEQF
TRBV27	TRBJ1-4	11	NA	ASSQGSNEKLF
TRBV5-8	TRBJ2-7	10	NA	ASEGQVLEQY
TRBV4-1	TRBJ1-5	13	once	ASSPDGNSNQPQH
TRBV9	TRBJ2-1	11	NA	ASSVDQYNEQF
TRBV12-5	TRBJ2-1	13	once	ASGLVGGYDNEQF
TRBV4-1	TRBJ1-2	13	NA	ASSQDRGRWYGYT